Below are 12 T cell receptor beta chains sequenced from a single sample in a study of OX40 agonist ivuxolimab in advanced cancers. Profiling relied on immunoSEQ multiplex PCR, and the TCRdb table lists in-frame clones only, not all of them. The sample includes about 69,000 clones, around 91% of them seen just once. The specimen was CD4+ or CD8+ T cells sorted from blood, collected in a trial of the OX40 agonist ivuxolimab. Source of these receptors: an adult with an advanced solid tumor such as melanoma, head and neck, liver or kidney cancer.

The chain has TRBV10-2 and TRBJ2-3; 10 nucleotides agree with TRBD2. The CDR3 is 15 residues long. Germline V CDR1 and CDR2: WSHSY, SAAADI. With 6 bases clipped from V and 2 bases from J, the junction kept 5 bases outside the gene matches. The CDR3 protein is CASRALAGLTDTQYF. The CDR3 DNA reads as TGCGCCAGCAGGGCACTAGCGGGACTCACAGATACGCAGTATTTT.

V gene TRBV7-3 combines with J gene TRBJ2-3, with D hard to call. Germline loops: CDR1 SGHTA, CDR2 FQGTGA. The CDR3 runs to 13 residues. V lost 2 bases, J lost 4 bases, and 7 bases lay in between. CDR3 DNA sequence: TGTGCCAGCAGCTTACTAGTTCCAGATACGCAGTATTTT. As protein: CASSLLVPDTQYF.

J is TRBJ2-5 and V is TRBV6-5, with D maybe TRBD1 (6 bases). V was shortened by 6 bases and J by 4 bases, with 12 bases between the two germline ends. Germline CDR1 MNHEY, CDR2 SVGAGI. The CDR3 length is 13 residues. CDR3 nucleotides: TGTGCCAGCAGGACAGGAAGGAGAGAGACCCAGTACTTC. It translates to CASRTGRRETQYF.

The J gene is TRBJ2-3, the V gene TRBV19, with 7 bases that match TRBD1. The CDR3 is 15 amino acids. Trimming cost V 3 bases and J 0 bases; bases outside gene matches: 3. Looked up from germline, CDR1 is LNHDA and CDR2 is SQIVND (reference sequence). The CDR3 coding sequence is TGTGCCAGTAGTATTACGGGACAGAGCACAGATACGCAGTATTTT. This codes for CASSITGQSTDTQYF.

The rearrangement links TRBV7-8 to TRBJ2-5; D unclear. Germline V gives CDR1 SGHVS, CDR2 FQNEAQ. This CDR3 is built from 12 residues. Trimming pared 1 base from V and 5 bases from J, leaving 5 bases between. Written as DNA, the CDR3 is TGTGCCAGCAGCTTAGTTGATGAGACCCAGTACTTC. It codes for CASSLVDETQYF.

The CDR3 nucleotides are TGTGCCAGCAGCTTAGGACTAGCGGGAGGGAGCACAGATACGCAGTATTTT. Its protein is CASSLGLAGGSTDTQYF. The gene calls are TRBV13 and TRBJ2-3; 13 positions agree with TRBD2. CDR3 length: 17 residues. CDR1 PRHDT and CDR2 FYEKMQ come from the germline V gene (reference sequence). The V gene end was trimmed by 0 bases and the J gene end by 0 bases; junction bases not matched to a gene: 0.

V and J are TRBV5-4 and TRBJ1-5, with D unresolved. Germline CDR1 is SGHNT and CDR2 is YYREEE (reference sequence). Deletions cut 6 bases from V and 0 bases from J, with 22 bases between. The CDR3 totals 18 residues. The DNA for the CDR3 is TGTGCCAGCAACTTCAAGTTTTCCGAAGATCCTAGCAATCAGCCCCAGCATTTT. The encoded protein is CASNFKFSEDPSNQPQHF.

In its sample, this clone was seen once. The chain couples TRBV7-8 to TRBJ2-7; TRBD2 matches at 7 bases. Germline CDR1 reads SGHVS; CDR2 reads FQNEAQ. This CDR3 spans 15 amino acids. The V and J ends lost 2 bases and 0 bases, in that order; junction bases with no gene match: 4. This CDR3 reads CASSLLGEGSYEQYF. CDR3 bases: TGTGCCAGCAGCTTATTGGGGGAGGGCTCCTACGAGCAGTACTTC.

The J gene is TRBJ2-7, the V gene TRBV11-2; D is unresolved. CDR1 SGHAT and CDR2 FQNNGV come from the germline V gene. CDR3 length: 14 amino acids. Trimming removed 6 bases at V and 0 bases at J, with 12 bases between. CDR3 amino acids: CASRRPFASYEQYF. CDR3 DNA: TGTGCCAGCAGGCGCCCGTTCGCCTCCTACGAGCAGTACTTC.

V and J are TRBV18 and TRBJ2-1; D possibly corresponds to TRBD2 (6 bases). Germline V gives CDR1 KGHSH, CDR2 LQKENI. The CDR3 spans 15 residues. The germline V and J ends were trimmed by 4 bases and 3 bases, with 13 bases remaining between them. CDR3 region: CASSRELALYNEQFF. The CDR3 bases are TGTGCCAGCTCACGCGAACTAGCCCTCTACAATGAGCAGTTCTTC. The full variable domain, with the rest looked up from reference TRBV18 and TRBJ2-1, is NAGVMQNPRHLVRRRGQEARLRCSPMKGHSHVYWYRQLPEEGLKFMVYLQKENIIDESGMPKERFSAEFPKEGPSILRIQQVVRGDSAAYFCASSRELALYNEQFFGPGTRLTVL.

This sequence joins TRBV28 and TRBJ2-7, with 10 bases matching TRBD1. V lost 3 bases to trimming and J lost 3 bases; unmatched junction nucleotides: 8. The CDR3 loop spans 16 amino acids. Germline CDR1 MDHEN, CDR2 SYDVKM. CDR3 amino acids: CASSFPGTGDYYEQYF. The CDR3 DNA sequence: TGTGCCAGCAGTTTTCCCGGGACAGGGGATTACTACGAGCAGTACTTC.

As DNA, the CDR3 is TGTGCCAGCATTCCGGACAGGGCTAACTATGGCTACACCTTC. Protein sequence: CASIPDRANYGYTF. The rearrangement uses TRBV2 and TRBJ1-2; TRBD1 matches 8 bases. CDR3 size: 14 residues. The ends lost 7 bases at V and 0 bases at J; junction bases unmatched: 4. CDR1 and CDR2 (germline): SNHLY, FYNNEI.